These 27 T cell receptor beta chains were sequenced from one sample in a study of cytomegalovirus exposure and HLA in healthy donors. The PCR employed 60 Vbeta primers together with 13 Jbeta primers. Repertoires were generated with immunoSEQ multiplex PCR, while TCRdb's copy carries only in-frame clones and drops some. The sample holds 150,000 or so clones, around 82% seen once. Sequencing was performed on PBMCs. The receptors were sampled from a man between 50 and 59 years old in good health and CMV-seronegative.

The rearrangement joins TRBV19 to TRBJ1-1, with 12 bases aligning to TRBD1. CDR1 and CDR2 from the germline V gene are LNHDA and SQIVND (reference sequence). The CDR3 loop spans 15 amino acids. V was clipped by 3 bases and J by 6 bases; unmatched bases: 5. The CDR3 region is CASSIGTGGFAEAFF. In DNA, the CDR3 is TGTGCCAGTAGTATTGGGACAGGGGGCTTCGCTGAAGCTTTCTTT.

The rearrangement uses TRBV15 and TRBJ2-7; possible D gene TRBD2, 6 bases. V lost 0 bases and J 2 bases, leaving 8 bases between the germline ends. The CDR3 has 14 residues. Looked up from germline, CDR1 is LNHNV and CDR2 is YYDKDF (reference sequence). The CDR3 coding sequence is TGTGCCACCAGCAGAGATCCGGGAGCCTACGAGCAGTACTTC. Amino acid sequence: CATSRDPGAYEQYF.

This clone showed up just once. Mismatch with germline at one junction end may stem from a read error. The V and J genes are TRBV7-7 and TRBJ2-5; weak D call: TRBD2 (5 bases). Germline-derived CDR1 and CDR2 are SSHAT and FNYEAQ (reference sequence). The CDR3 is 14 residues long. The CDR3 DNA reads TGTGCTAGCAGCCCTCAGCGAGGGAGCGGGACCCAGTACTTC. Translated: CASSPQRGSGTQYF.

This clone was found once. This chain connects TRBV30 to TRBJ2-3, with D unresolved. The CDR3 runs to 14 residues. Germline assignment: CDR1 GTSNPN and CDR2 SVGIG (reference sequence). The germline V and J ends were trimmed by 3 bases and 3 bases, with 13 bases remaining between them. In DNA, the CDR3 is TGTGCCTGGAGACTTTCGGTTACGACAGATACGCAGTATTTT. Translating gives CAWRLSVTTDTQYF.

The chain combines TRBV5-1 with TRBJ2-3; TRBD2 is a possible D gene (6 bases). CDR1 is SGHRS, CDR2 YFSETQ, per germline. The CDR3 totals 14 residues. V shed 3 bases and J shed 3 bases, with 11 bases lying between them. CDR3 region: CASSSPGDTDTQYF. The CDR3 DNA follows: TGCGCCAGCAGCTCCCCGGGAGATACAGATACGCAGTATTTT.

A note on this clone: The germline gene is not matched at one end of the junction; a read error may be the cause. J is TRBJ1-5 and V is TRBV2; D uncertain. The CDR3 is 9 amino acids. CDR1 and CDR2 (germline): SNHLY, FYNNEI. The CDR3 DNA sequence: TGTGCCAACAATCGGCCCCAGCATTTT. It encodes CANNRPQHF.

This rearrangement joins TRBV4-2 to TRBJ2-1; possible D gene TRBD2, 5 bases. The CDR3 loop spans 17 amino acids. From germline, CDR1 is LGHNA and CDR2 YNFKEQ. V lost 0 bases and J lost 0, with 12 bases in between. The CDR3 region is CASSQDGAAASYNEQFF. The CDR3 bases are TGTGCCAGCAGCCAAGACGGTGCAGCGGCCTCCTACAATGAGCAGTTCTTC.

V and J are TRBV6-6 and TRBJ2-1; 13 bases align to TRBD2. V lost 2 bases and J lost 9; bases outside the gene matches: 4. The germline CDR1 and CDR2 sequences are MNHNY and SVGAGI (reference sequence). This CDR3 is built from 15 residues. The CDR3: CASSYVGLAGSEQFF. CDR3 nucleotide sequence: TGTGCCAGCAGTTACGTGGGACTAGCGGGGTCTGAGCAGTTCTTC.

The chain joins TRBV5-1 to TRBJ1-5, with 8 bases identical to TRBD1. Germline V lookup: CDR1 SGHRS, CDR2 YFSETQ. This CDR3 is built from 19 residues. V dropped 0 bases and J dropped 1; count of bases not matched to a gene: 12. Here the CDR3 DNA reads TGCGCCAGCAGCTTGGCCCCAAATGTAGGACAGGGAAGCAATCAGCCCCAGCATTTT. Its translation: CASSLAPNVGQGSNQPQHF.

The chain couples TRBV7-2 to TRBJ2-1; the match to TRBD2 covers 14 bases. Germline loops: CDR1 SGHTA, CDR2 FQGNSA. This CDR3 has 17 residues. Unmatched junction bases numbered 10, after V lost 3 bases and J lost 9 bases. The DNA for the CDR3 is TGTGCCAGCAGCTTCACCGGGACTAGCGGGAGTCTGGGTGAGCAGTTCTTC. Protein: CASSFTGTSGSLGEQFF.

This rearrangement joins TRBV7-2 to TRBJ2-4; tentatively, D is TRBD1 (6 bases). Germline CDR1 SGHTA, CDR2 FQGNSA. The CDR3 sequence is 15 residues long. Trimming took off 6 bases at V and 3 bases at J, with 15 bases between the two ends. The CDR3 DNA sequence: TGTGCCAGCAGTTACAGGGTGGAGGACAAAAACATTCAGTACTTC. This gives the protein CASSYRVEDKNIQYF.

The chain joins TRBV5-1 to TRBJ1-3; weak D call: TRBD1 (5 bases). Trimming removed 7 bases from V and 1 base from J, with 9 bases in between. The CDR3 is 13 residues long. The germline V gene has CDR1 SGHRS and CDR2 YFSETQ. In DNA form, the CDR3 reads TGCGCCAGCCACCAGGGTTCTGGAAACACCATATATTTT. Translated: CASHQGSGNTIYF.

The chain carries TRBV6-1 and TRBJ2-7; TRBD1 aligns across 11 bases. CDR1 MNHNS and CDR2 SASEGT come from the germline V gene. After removal of 6 bases from V and 5 bases from J, the junction contained 3 bases not matched to a gene. The CDR3 contains 13 residues. CDR3 residues: CASRVGQGDEQYF. The DNA of the CDR3 is TGTGCCAGCAGAGTGGGACAGGGGGACGAGCAGTACTTC.

The chain couples TRBV5-1 to TRBJ2-5; 8 bases line up with TRBD2. The CDR3 is 16 amino acids. Germline CDR1 reads SGHRS; CDR2 reads YFSETQ. Germline trimming cut 4 bases from V and 5 bases from J; bases unmatched to any gene: 13. This CDR3 is CASSLGGTAGDETQYF. The CDR3 DNA sequence: TGCGCCAGCAGCCTGGGTGGTACAGCGGGAGACGAGACCCAGTACTTC.

DNA for the CDR3: TGTGCCAGCAGCTCCTGGACAGGCGGGGACCAGTACTTC. Translating it yields CASSSWTGGDQYF. The chain links TRBV7-9 to TRBJ2-5; perhaps TRBD1 as D (7 bases). The length of the CDR3 is 13 residues. Trimming took off 4 bases at V and 10 bases at J, with 16 bases between the two ends. Germline values: CDR1 SEHNR, CDR2 FQNEAQ (reference sequence). The full variable domain, with the rest looked up from reference TRBV7-9 and TRBJ2-5, is DTGVSQNPRHKITKRGQNVTFRCDPISEHNRLYWYRQTLGQGPEFLTYFQNEAQLEKSRLLSDRFSAERPKGSFSTLEIQRTEQGDSAMYLCASSSWTGGDQYFGPGTRLLVL.

This clone turned up a few times. The rearrangement joins TRBV4-2 to TRBJ2-3; 10 nucleotides align to TRBD2. Germline CDR1 reads LGHNA; CDR2 reads YNFKEQ. Trimming at V came to 0 bases and at J to 5 bases, leaving 11 bases not matched to a gene. The CDR3 is made up of 18 amino acids. The CDR3 protein is CASSQDSASGGDVDTQYF. The DNA for the CDR3 is TGTGCCAGCAGCCAAGATTCGGCTAGCGGGGGAGACGTAGATACGCAGTATTTT.

This clone has only one observation. The chain joins TRBV19 to TRBJ2-7; possible D gene TRBD2, 5 bases. V shed 0 bases and J shed 0 bases, with 12 bases lying between them. CDR1 and CDR2 from the germline V gene are LNHDA and SQIVND (reference sequence). The CDR3 sequence is 16 residues long. The CDR3 bases are TGTGCCAGTAGTATAGAGGGCGGGCTCCCCTCCTACGAGCAGTACTTC. It yields the protein CASSIEGGLPSYEQYF.

This clone was seen only once. The chain couples TRBV6-1 to TRBJ2-2; possibly TRBD1 for D (5 bases). The germline V gene encodes CDR1 MNHNS and CDR2 SASEGT. The V end was cut by 6 bases, the J end by 6 bases, with 17 bases between. The CDR3 contains 15 residues. The CDR3 nucleotides are TGTGCCAGCAGGAAGGACATCCAGGCCGCCGGGGAGCTGTTTTTT. Translation gives CASRKDIQAAGELFF.

The rearrangement links TRBV2 to TRBJ2-1, with a possible D match to TRBD2 (6 bases). This CDR3 comprises 15 residues. CDR1 and CDR2 (germline): SNHLY, FYNNEI. Deletions cut 6 bases from V and 0 bases from J, with 12 bases between. The CDR3 coding sequence is TGTGCCAGCAGCCTCCCCGGGGGCTCCTACAATGAGCAGTTCTTC. This translates into CASSLPGGSYNEQFF. Supplemented by reference TRBV2 and TRBJ2-1, the full variable domain reads EPEVTQTPSHQVTQMGQEVILRCVPISNHLYFYWYRQILGQKVEFLVSFYNNEISEKSEIFDDQFSVERPDGSNFTLKIRSTKLEDSAMYFCASSLPGGSYNEQFFGPGTRLTVL.

The CDR3 sequence: CASSRGASGVSGANVLTF. DNA of the CDR3: TGTGCCAGCAGCCGAGGGGCAAGCGGGGTCTCTGGGGCCAACGTCCTGACTTTC. The rearrangement joins TRBV7-2 to TRBJ2-6; 7 positions agree with TRBD2. Germline CDR1 is SGHTA and CDR2 is FQGNSA. The V and J ends lost 5 bases and 0 bases, in that order; junction bases with no gene match: 10. The CDR3 runs 18 residues.

The chain couples TRBV7-9 to TRBJ1-4, with TRBD1 identical over 8 bases. After removal of 4 bases from V and 2 bases from J, the junction contained 3 bases not matched to a gene. Germline loops: CDR1 SEHNR, CDR2 FQNEAQ (reference sequence). The CDR3 runs to 15 residues. The CDR3 protein is CASSSGQGTNEKLFF. The CDR3 DNA reads TGTGCCAGCAGCTCAGGACAGGGTACTAATGAAAAACTGTTTTTT.

In its sample, this clone was seen a few times. This chain joins TRBV27 and TRBJ2-1; 11 bases are a match to TRBD2. Germline CDR1 is MNHEY and CDR2 is SMNVEV (reference sequence). V was pared by 6 bases and J by 5 bases, with 0 bases of the junction left unmatched. The CDR3 runs to 13 residues. The CDR3 sequence: CASRLAGDNEQFF. The CDR3 DNA reads as TGTGCCAGCAGACTAGCGGGGGACAATGAGCAGTTCTTC.

The chain joins TRBV27 to TRBJ1-1; TRBD1 matches at 8 bases. The ends lost 4 bases at V and 7 bases at J; junction bases unmatched: 8. The CDR3 covers 14 residues. Germline V gene lookup returns CDR1 MNHEY and CDR2 SMNVEV (reference sequence). The CDR3 DNA reads TGTGCCAGCAGTTCCGTAGAAACAGGGGGTGAAGCTTTCTTT. Its translation: CASSSVETGGEAFF.

V is TRBV5-6 and J is TRBJ2-3; a possible D gene is TRBD1 (5 bases). CDR3 size: 14 residues. The germline V gene encodes CDR1 SGHDT and CDR2 YYEEEE. V was trimmed by 0 bases and J by 4 bases, leaving 9 bases between them. CDR3 bases: TGTGCCAGCAGCTTGGGAAGGGGCGCAGATACGCAGTATTTT. Translating it yields CASSLGRGADTQYF.

This clone was detected once. The CDR3 spells CASSLKRGDTQYF. The CDR3 region has the DNA TGTGCCAGCAGCCTTAAGCGGGGAGATACGCAGTATTTT. The chain employs TRBV7-3 and TRBJ2-3, with 7 positions matching TRBD2. CDR1 and CDR2 (germline): SGHTA, FQGTGA. The CDR3 is made up of 13 amino acids. V was clipped by 5 bases and J by 5 bases; unmatched bases: 4. The variable domain in full, with the rest retrieved from reference TRBV7-3 and TRBJ2-3, is GAGVSQTPSNKVTEKGKYVELRCDPISGHTALYWYRQSLGQGPEFLIYFQGTGAADDSGLPNDRFFAVRPEGSVSTLKIQRTERGDSAVYLCASSLKRGDTQYFGPGTRLTVL.

The V call is TRBV19, the J call TRBJ1-1, with D tentatively TRBD1 (5 bases). V lost 7 bases and J lost 6, with 15 bases in between. The CDR3 sequence is 13 residues long. In germline, CDR1 is LNHDA, CDR2 SQIVND (reference sequence). As DNA, the CDR3 is TGTGCCAGTAAAGAACGGGGGGTGCCTGAAGCTTTCTTT. Protein: CASKERGVPEAFF.

This chain uses TRBV18 with TRBJ2-1; 7 positions match TRBD1. This CDR3 is built from 13 residues. V lost 6 bases to trimming and J lost 6 bases; unmatched junction nucleotides: 5. The germline V gene encodes CDR1 KGHSH and CDR2 LQKENI. As DNA, the CDR3 is TGTGCCAGCTCGCGTGCAGGGGGCAATGAGCAGTTCTTC. Amino acids: CASSRAGGNEQFF.